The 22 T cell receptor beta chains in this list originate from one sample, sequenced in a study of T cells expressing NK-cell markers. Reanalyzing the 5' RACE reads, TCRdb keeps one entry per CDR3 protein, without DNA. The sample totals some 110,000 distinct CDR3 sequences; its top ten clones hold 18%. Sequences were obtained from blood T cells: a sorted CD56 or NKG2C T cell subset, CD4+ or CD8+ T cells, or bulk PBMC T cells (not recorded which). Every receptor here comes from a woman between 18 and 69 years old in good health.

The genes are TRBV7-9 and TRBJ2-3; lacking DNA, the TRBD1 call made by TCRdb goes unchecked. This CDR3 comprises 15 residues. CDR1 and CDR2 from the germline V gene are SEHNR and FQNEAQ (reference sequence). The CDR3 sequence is CASSLALGQRDTQYF.

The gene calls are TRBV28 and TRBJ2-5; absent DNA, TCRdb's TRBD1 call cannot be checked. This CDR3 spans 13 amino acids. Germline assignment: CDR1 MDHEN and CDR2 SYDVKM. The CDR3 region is CASSPDSTETQYF.

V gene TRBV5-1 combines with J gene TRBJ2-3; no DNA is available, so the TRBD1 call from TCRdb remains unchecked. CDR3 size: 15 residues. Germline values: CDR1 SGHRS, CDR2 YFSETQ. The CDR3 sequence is CASSSQGFHTDTQYF.

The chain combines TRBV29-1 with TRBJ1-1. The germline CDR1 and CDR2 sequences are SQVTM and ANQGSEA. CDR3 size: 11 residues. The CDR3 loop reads CSVDTYPEAFF.

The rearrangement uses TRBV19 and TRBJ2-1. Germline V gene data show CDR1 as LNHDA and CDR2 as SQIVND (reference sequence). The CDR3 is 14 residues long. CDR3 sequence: CASSIFTNYNEQFF.

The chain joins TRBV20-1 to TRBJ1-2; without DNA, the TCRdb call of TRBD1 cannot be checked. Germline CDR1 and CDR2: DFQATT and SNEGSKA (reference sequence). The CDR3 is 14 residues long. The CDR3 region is CSARELTGGYGYTF.

Here the CDR3 reads CSVPGSYQETQYF. The V gene is TRBV29-1, the J gene TRBJ2-5; TCRdb's D gene call, TRBD1, goes unchecked for lack of DNA. This CDR3 spans 13 amino acids. The germline V gene has CDR1 SQVTM and CDR2 ANQGSEA.

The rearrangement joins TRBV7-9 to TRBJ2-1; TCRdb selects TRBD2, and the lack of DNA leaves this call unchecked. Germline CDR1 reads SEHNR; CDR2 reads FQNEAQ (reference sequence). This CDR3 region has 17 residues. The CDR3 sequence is CASSPSGTRGMRGEQFF.

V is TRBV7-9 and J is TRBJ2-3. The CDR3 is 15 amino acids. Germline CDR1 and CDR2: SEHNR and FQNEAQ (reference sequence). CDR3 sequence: CASSLGISVTDTQYF.

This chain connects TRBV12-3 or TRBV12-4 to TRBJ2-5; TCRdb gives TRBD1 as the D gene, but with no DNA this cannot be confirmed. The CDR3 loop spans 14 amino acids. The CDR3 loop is CASSFQGGEETQYF.

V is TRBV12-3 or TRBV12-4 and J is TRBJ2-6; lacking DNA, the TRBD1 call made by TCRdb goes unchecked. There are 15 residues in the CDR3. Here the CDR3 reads CASSLQGVGANVLTF.

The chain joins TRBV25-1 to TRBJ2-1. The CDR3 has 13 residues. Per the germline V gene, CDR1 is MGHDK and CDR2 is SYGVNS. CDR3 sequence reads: CASSGTSANEQFF.

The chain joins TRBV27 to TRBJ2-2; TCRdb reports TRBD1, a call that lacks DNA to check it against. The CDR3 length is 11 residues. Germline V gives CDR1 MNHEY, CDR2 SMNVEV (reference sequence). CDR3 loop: CASSWGRELFF.

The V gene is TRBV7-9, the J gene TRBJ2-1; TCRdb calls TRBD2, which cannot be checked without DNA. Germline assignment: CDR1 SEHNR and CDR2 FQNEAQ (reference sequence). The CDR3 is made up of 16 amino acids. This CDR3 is CASSAVFSGSLNEQFF.

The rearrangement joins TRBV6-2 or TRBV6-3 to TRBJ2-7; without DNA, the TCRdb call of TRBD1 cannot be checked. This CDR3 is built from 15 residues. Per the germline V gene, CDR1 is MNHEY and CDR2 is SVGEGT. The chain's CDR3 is CASSYSMRGGYEQYF.

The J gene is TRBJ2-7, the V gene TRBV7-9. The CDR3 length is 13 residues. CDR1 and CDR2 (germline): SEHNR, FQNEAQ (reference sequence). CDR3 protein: CASSEEVGYEQYF.

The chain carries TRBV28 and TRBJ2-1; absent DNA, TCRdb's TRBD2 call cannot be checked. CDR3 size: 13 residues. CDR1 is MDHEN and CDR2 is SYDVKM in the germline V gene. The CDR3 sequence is CASKRTSASEQFF. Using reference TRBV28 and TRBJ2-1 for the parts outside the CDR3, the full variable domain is DVKVTQSSRYLVKRTGEKVFLECVQDMDHENMFWYRQDPGLGLRLIYFSYDVKMKEKGDIPEGYSVSREKKERFSLILESASTNQTSMYLCASKRTSASEQFFGPGTRLTVL.

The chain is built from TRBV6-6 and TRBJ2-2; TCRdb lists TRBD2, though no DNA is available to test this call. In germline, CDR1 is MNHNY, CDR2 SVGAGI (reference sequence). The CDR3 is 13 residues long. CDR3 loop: CASEGLNTGELFF.

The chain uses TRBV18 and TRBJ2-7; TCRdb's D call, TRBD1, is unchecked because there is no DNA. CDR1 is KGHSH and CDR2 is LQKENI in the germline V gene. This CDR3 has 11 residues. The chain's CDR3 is CASSPGTEQYF.

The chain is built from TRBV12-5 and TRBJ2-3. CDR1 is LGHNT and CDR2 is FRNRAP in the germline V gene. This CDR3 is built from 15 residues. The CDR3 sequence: CASGLTYGRVDTQYF.

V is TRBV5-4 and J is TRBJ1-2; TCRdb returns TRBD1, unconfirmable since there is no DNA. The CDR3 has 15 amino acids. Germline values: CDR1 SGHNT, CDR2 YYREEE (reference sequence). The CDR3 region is CASSLGPGVSYGYTF.

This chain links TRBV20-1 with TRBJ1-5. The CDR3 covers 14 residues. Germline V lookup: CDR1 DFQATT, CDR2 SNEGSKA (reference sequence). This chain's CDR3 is CSARGLLSNQPQHF.